A single sample gave rise to the 21 T cell receptor beta chains below, sequenced in a study of OX40 agonist ivuxolimab in advanced cancers. Assay: immunoSEQ multiplex PCR; the TCRdb copy retains only in-frame clones and omits some. The sample records about 95,000 clones, about 85% being singletons. This specimen consisted of CD4+ or CD8+ T cells sorted from blood, obtained in a trial of the OX40 agonist ivuxolimab. All receptors come from an adult with an advanced solid tumor such as melanoma, head and neck, liver or kidney cancer.

The chain links TRBV27 to TRBJ1-1; 10 nucleotides agree with TRBD1. Germline V gene sequence: CDR1 MNHEY, CDR2 SMNVEV (reference sequence). The CDR3 runs 14 residues. J gave up 5 bases and V 6 bases, and 6 bases lay outside the gene matches. In DNA form, the CDR3 reads TGTGCCAGCAGGCACTGGGACAGGGGAACTGAAGCTTTCTTT. Its translation is CASRHWDRGTEAFF.

This chain uses TRBV7-2 with TRBJ1-6, with D tentatively TRBD1 (5 bases). The CDR3 length is 13 residues. V dropped 6 bases and J dropped 8 bases, with 11 bases sitting between them. CDR1 is SGHTA, CDR2 FQGNSA, per germline. CDR3 residues: CASRLWGDSPLHF. The DNA of the CDR3 is TGTGCCAGCAGATTATGGGGGGATTCACCCCTCCACTTT.

Note on this clone: Other DNA sequences in the sample encode the same CDR3. This sequence joins TRBV7-9 and TRBJ2-7, with unresolved D. This CDR3 has 13 residues. In germline, CDR1 is SEHNR, CDR2 FQNEAQ (reference sequence). Trimming took off 1 base at V and 2 bases at J, with 6 bases between the two ends. The CDR3 sequence is CASSLGGPYEQYF. In nucleotides, the CDR3 is TGTGCCAGCAGCTTAGGCGGACCCTACGAGCAGTACTTC.

In this sample, this clone turned up a few times. The chain has TRBV27 and TRBJ2-1; 9 nucleotides line up with TRBD1. CDR1 is MNHEY, CDR2 SMNVEV, per germline (reference sequence). CDR3 length: 15 amino acids. V lost 5 bases, J lost 7 bases, and 9 bases stayed unmatched. CDR3 protein: CASSLGQGGLNEQFF. CDR3 nucleotide sequence: TGTGCCAGCAGTCTGGGACAGGGTGGGTTAAATGAGCAGTTCTTC.

This clone was detected once. This chain links TRBV25-1 with TRBJ2-1; TRBD1 or TRBD2 may be the D gene (5 bases each). The V gene lost 6 bases and the J gene lost 8 bases, with 26 bases spanning the gap. Germline assignment: CDR1 MGHDK and CDR2 SYGVNS. The CDR3 has 17 residues. CDR3 in DNA: TGTGCCAGCAGGGGGGTGCCAGGAAGGGACGTCAACGATGAGCAGTTCTTC. This gives the protein CASRGVPGRDVNDEQFF.

V is TRBV5-6 and J is TRBJ1-5; tentatively, D is TRBD1 (6 bases). Germline CDR1 SGHDT, CDR2 YYEEEE. Trimming took off 2 bases at V and 0 bases at J, with 6 bases between the two ends. The CDR3 has 14 amino acids. Here the CDR3 DNA reads TGTGCCAGCAGCTTCAGGGGTAGCAATCAGCCCCAGCATTTT. Protein product: CASSFRGSNQPQHF.

The chain joins TRBV7-9 to TRBJ2-1; unclear D gene. CDR1 and CDR2 (germline): SEHNR, FQNEAQ (reference sequence). V was pared by 1 base and J by 0 bases, with 10 bases between. The CDR3 loop spans 16 amino acids. CDR3 nucleotide sequence: TGTGCCAGCAGCTTAGTGGCTAAGAGCTCCTACAATGAGCAGTTCTTC. It yields the protein CASSLVAKSSYNEQFF.

This clone was recorded once. V is TRBV28 and J is TRBJ2-2; perhaps TRBD1 as D (6 bases). CDR3 length: 17 residues. The germline CDR1 and CDR2 sequences are MDHEN and SYDVKM. The V end was cut by 5 bases, the J end by 3 bases, with 19 bases between. DNA for the CDR3: TGTGCCAGCAGTGCAGGGGTAGGTGGGAGCGACACCGGGGAGCTGTTTTTT. Translating gives CASSAGVGGSDTGELFF.

The gene calls are TRBV28 and TRBJ1-2; TRBD1 agrees at 7 bases. V shed 4 bases and J 3 bases; nucleotides not matched to a gene: 5. CDR3 length: 14 amino acids. Germline V gives CDR1 MDHEN, CDR2 SYDVKM. CDR3 bases: TGTGCCAGCAGTTCACTTACAGGGGACTATGGCTACACCTTC. This codes for CASSSLTGDYGYTF.

In its sample, this clone was seen once. J is TRBJ2-5 and V is TRBV5-5, with 13 bases fitting TRBD2. The germline gives CDR1 SGHKS, CDR2 YYEKEE (reference sequence). This CDR3 comprises 18 residues. V was pared by 0 bases and J by 2 bases, with 7 bases of the junction left unmatched. This chain's CDR3 is CASSLVVPGLAGQETQYF. CDR3 DNA sequence: TGTGCCAGCAGCTTGGTGGTACCGGGACTAGCGGGACAAGAGACCCAGTACTTC.

The rearrangement links TRBV4-1 to TRBJ2-1; the match to TRBD2 covers 7 bases. Germline V CDR1 and CDR2: MGHRA, YSYEKL. With 1 base clipped from V and 0 bases from J, the junction kept 6 bases outside the gene matches. CDR3 length: 17 residues. The CDR3 DNA reads TGCGCCAGCAGCCAAGGATTACTAGCGAGCTCCTACAATGAGCAGTTCTTC. As protein: CASSQGLLASSYNEQFF.

The CDR3 loop is CASSHAAEAFF. The CDR3 bases are TGTGCCAGCAGCCATGCCGCTGAAGCTTTCTTT. This sequence joins TRBV14 and TRBJ1-1, with unresolved D. Trimming pared 3 bases from V and 6 bases from J, leaving 5 bases between. Looked up from germline, CDR1 is SGHDN and CDR2 is FVKESK. The CDR3 runs 11 residues.

This chain uses TRBV9 with TRBJ2-1; 9 bases agree with TRBD1. Unmatched junction bases numbered 9, after V lost 3 bases and J lost 8 bases. There are 15 residues in the CDR3. Germline CDR1 SGDLS, CDR2 YYNGEE. The CDR3 protein is CASSARDRVGHEQFF. CDR3 nucleotide sequence: TGTGCCAGCAGCGCCCGGGACAGGGTGGGTCATGAGCAGTTCTTC.

This clone occurred a few times. This sequence joins TRBV6-5 and TRBJ2-7; TRBD1 aligns across 10 bases. Germline V gene lookup returns CDR1 MNHEY and CDR2 SVGAGI. After removal of 5 bases from V and 3 bases from J, the junction contained 4 bases not matched to a gene. The CDR3 contains 14 residues. The CDR3 DNA is TGTGCCAGCAGTCCCGGGACAGGGGACTACGAGCAGTACTTC. Translation: CASSPGTGDYEQYF.

This clone was seen a few times. The chain joins TRBV7-9 to TRBJ2-2; perhaps D is TRBD1 or TRBD2 (5 bases each). There are 14 residues in the CDR3. Trimming stripped 5 bases from V and 7 bases from J, with 14 bases between. In germline, CDR1 is SEHNR, CDR2 FQNEAQ (reference sequence). In nucleotides, the CDR3 is TGTGCCAGCAGCCTAATGAGGGGTGGCGGGGAGCTGTTTTTT. It translates to CASSLMRGGGELFF.

The V and J genes are TRBV19 and TRBJ1-4, with D unresolved. CDR1 LNHDA and CDR2 SQIVND come from the germline V gene (reference sequence). Trimming took 6 bases from V and 7 from J, leaving 15 bases between them. The CDR3 totals 14 residues. The CDR3 region is CASSVVPWGEKLFF. The DNA of the CDR3 is TGTGCCAGTAGCGTGGTACCATGGGGTGAAAAACTGTTTTTT.

The chain uses TRBV6-6 and TRBJ2-7; 7 bases align to TRBD2. The CDR3 is 15 amino acids. V gave up 5 bases and J gave up 6 bases; unmatched junction bases: 13. CDR1 and CDR2 from the germline V gene are MNHNY and SVGAGI (reference sequence). The CDR3 reads CASSTPFAGEGEQYF. The CDR3 coding sequence is TGTGCCAGCAGTACCCCATTTGCGGGGGAAGGCGAGCAGTACTTC.

This chain uses TRBV11-1 with TRBJ2-3; no clear D gene. CDR1 and CDR2 (germline): SGHAT, FQDESV (reference sequence). This CDR3 is built from 13 residues. V lost 5 bases and J 1 base, leaving 7 bases between the germline ends. The CDR3 region has the DNA TGTGCCAGCAGCACCGAGCGCACAGATACGCAGTATTTT. Its translation is CASSTERTDTQYF. The entire variable domain, with the rest obtained from reference TRBV11-1 and TRBJ2-3, is as follows: EAEVAQSPRYKITEKSQAVAFWCDPISGHATLYWYRQILGQGPELLVQFQDESVVDDSQLPKDRFSAERLKGVDSTLKIQPAELGDSAMYLCASSTERTDTQYFGPGTRLTVL.

At least ten counts were recorded for this clone. The chain joins TRBV28 to TRBJ2-1; TRBD2 is a possible D gene (6 bases). The CDR3 covers 12 residues. Looked up from germline, CDR1 is MDHEN and CDR2 is SYDVKM. V was shortened by 8 bases and J by 5 bases, with 10 bases between the two germline ends. The CDR3 region is CASGLANNEQFF. CDR3 nucleotide sequence: TGTGCCAGCGGCCTAGCGAACAATGAGCAGTTCTTC.

The chain employs TRBV27 and TRBJ1-2, with D possibly TRBD1 on 6 matching bases. The CDR3 loop spans 17 amino acids. With 3 bases removed from V and 2 bases from J, the gap between germline ends came to 19 bases. From germline, CDR1 is MNHEY and CDR2 SMNVEV (reference sequence). CDR3 nucleotide sequence: TGTGCCAGCAGTTTCTCAAACCTCCGAACAGGGAACTATGGCTACACCTTC. Translation gives CASSFSNLRTGNYGYTF.

Details on this clone: A junction end diverges from the germline sequence, so it may reflect a read error. The chain carries TRBV2 and TRBJ2-7, with a possible D match to TRBD1 (6 bases). The CDR3 length is 12 residues. Germline V gives CDR1 SNHLY, CDR2 FYNNEI. DNA of the CDR3: TGTGCCAGCAGTCCTACCAAACCGGGACAAGGCTTC. As protein: CASSPTKPGQGF.